The 20 T cell receptor beta chains reported below all come from one sample, sequenced in a study of regulatory T cells in long-lasting Graves disease. CDR3 regions were amplified by Arm-PCR using iRepertoire HTBI primers to build TCR beta libraries. TCRdb reprocessed the multiplex PCR reads via MiXCR and lists one record per CDR3 protein. The sample lists hundreds of thousands of distinct CDR3 sequences; less than 20% were seen once. Indicated time point: newly diagnosed GD, antithyroid drugs for less than 3 months. The TCR library was made from RNA extracted from PBMCs. Separately, the same data were catalogued under a study of T cells in Graves' hyperthyroidism and ophthalmopathy.

The sequencing here drew on peripheral blood mononuclear cells (PBMCs), taken at new diagnosis, from a patient treated with antithyroid drugs. These receptors were obtained from a woman aged 30 to 39 with Graves disease.

This clonotype was seen a handful of times. The gene calls are TRBV9 and TRBJ2-1; TRBD1 is a possible D gene (5 bases). Looked up from germline, CDR1 is SGDLS and CDR2 is YYNGEE. There are 13 residues in the CDR3. With 3 bases removed from V and 8 bases from J, the gap between germline ends came to 12 bases. The CDR3 region has the DNA TGTGCCAGCAGCGCTCTGGGGCCCGATGAGCAGTTCTTC. Amino acids: CASSALGPDEQFF.

With regard to this clonotype: The likely explanation is a read error, given a far larger clone one base away. This sequence joins TRBV7-9 and TRBJ1-1; D is uncertain. Deletions cut 4 bases from V and 6 bases from J, with 9 bases between. The CDR3 consists of 12 residues. Looked up from germline, CDR1 is SEHNR and CDR2 is FQNEAQ (reference sequence). CDR3 in DNA: TGTGCCAGCAGCTCAGTGAGCGCTGAAGCTTTCTTT. It specifies CASSSVSAEAFF.

This chain joins TRBV20-1 and TRBJ2-3; 7 positions agree with TRBD1. This CDR3 contains 16 residues. Looked up from germline, CDR1 is DFQATT and CDR2 is SNEGSKA (reference sequence). Trimming at V came to 3 bases and at J to 0 bases, leaving 9 bases not matched to a gene. CDR3 loop: CSARTGTAASTDTQYF. In DNA form, the CDR3 reads TGCAGTGCTAGGACCGGGACAGCGGCAAGCACAGATACGCAGTATTTT.

This clonotype was seen a handful of times. The chain combines TRBV9 with TRBJ2-3; 8 nucleotides align to TRBD2. The germline gives CDR1 SGDLS, CDR2 YYNGEE. The J segment lost 5 bases and the V segment lost 3 bases, leaving 11 bases of the junction unmatched. This CDR3 region has 16 residues. Written as DNA, the CDR3 is TGTGCCAGCAGCGGGAGAGCGGGAGTCTTGAGAGATACGCAGTATTTT. Protein: CASSGRAGVLRDTQYF.

This clonotype was observed at least ten times. This sequence joins TRBV7-2 and TRBJ1-2; a weak D match, TRBD1 (5 bases). Germline assignment: CDR1 SGHTA and CDR2 FQGNSA. V lost 3 bases, J lost 5 bases, and 19 bases lay in between. The length of the CDR3 is 16 residues. CDR3 sequence reads: CASSLQSGSGGYGYTF. In DNA, the CDR3 is TGTGCCAGCAGCTTGCAATCGGGGTCGGGGGGGTATGGCTACACCTTC.

This clonotype was recorded a few times. The gene calls are TRBV7-2 and TRBJ2-3; D is unclear. Germline CDR1 reads SGHTA; CDR2 reads FQGNSA. This CDR3 spans 14 amino acids. Trimming stripped 3 bases from V and 2 bases from J, with 9 bases between. This CDR3 is CASSFRLDTDTQYF. Here the CDR3 DNA reads TGTGCCAGCAGCTTTCGTCTCGACACAGATACGCAGTATTTT.

There are a few counts of this clonotype. The rearrangement uses TRBV18 and TRBJ2-1; 10 bases map to TRBD1. V lost 3 bases to trimming and J lost 4 bases; unmatched junction nucleotides: 18. This CDR3 region has 20 residues. CDR1 and CDR2 from the germline V gene are KGHSH and LQKENI. The CDR3 DNA reads TGTGCCAGCTCACCCCGTACCGGGACAGGGGCCCCCCCCCGTTACAATGAGCAGTTCTTC. This encodes CASSPRTGTGAPPRYNEQFF.

This clonotype was recorded many times. This chain connects TRBV6-2 or TRBV6-3 to TRBJ2-7; 7 bases are a match to TRBD1. V gave up 0 bases and J gave up 2 bases; unmatched junction bases: 13. The CDR3 has 18 residues. From germline, CDR1 is MNHEY and CDR2 SVGEGT. CDR3 sequence (DNA): TGTGCCAGCAGTTACTCTTCTCCCCGCCCCGGGACAGCCTACGAGCAGTACTTC. This sequence encodes CASSYSSPRPGTAYEQYF.

Remarks on this clonotype: A much larger clone differs from this one at a single base, so this may be a read error. The V and J genes are TRBV2 and TRBJ2-3; perhaps D is TRBD1 or TRBD2 (5 bases each). The germline V and J ends were trimmed by 6 bases and 0 bases, with 13 bases remaining between them. Germline V gene lookup returns CDR1 SNHLY and CDR2 FYNNEI. This CDR3 comprises 15 residues. CDR3 sequence reads: CASSPEGPSTDTQYF. The CDR3 DNA follows: TGTGCCAGCAGCCCAGAGGGGCCTAGCACAGATACGCAGTATTTT.

In this sample, this clonotype turned up a few times. The chain combines TRBV28 with TRBJ2-1, with D perhaps TRBD2 (5 bases). Deletions cut 5 bases from V and 4 bases from J, with 15 bases between. Germline assignment: CDR1 MDHEN and CDR2 SYDVKM. The CDR3 sequence is 15 residues long. The CDR3 DNA reads as TGTGCCAGCAGTACGGGGAACGCCCATTACAATGAGCAGTTCTTC. It is translated as CASSTGNAHYNEQFF.

The V call is TRBV29-1, the J call TRBJ2-7; 9 bases fit TRBD2. The trim removed 6 bases at V and 5 bases at J, leaving 8 bases unmatched. Germline V gene lookup returns CDR1 SQVTM and CDR2 ANQGSEA. This CDR3 is built from 13 residues. CDR3 protein: CSVLTRGGDEQYF. The DNA for the CDR3 is TGCAGCGTCCTAACGCGGGGGGGTGACGAGCAGTACTTC.

This clonotype was observed a handful of times. The chain is built from TRBV12-3 or TRBV12-4 and TRBJ2-5, with 9 nucleotides matching TRBD1. Germline trimming cut 6 bases from V and 5 bases from J; bases unmatched to any gene: 13. The CDR3 runs 16 residues. As DNA, the CDR3 is TGTGCCAGCAGCGGGGTCGGGACAGGGTTGCGGGAGACCCAGTACTTC. The encoded protein is CASSGVGTGLRETQYF.

This clonotype appeared a few times. CDR3 DNA: TGCAGCGTTGAAGCCGAGTTTGGCAGACGTGGGGCCAACGTCCTGACTTTC. This encodes CSVEAEFGRRGANVLTF. This chain joins TRBV29-1 and TRBJ2-6, with D uncertain. The germline V gene encodes CDR1 SQVTM and CDR2 ANQGSEA. With 1 base removed from V and 3 bases from J, the gap between germline ends came to 16 bases. The CDR3 runs 17 residues. The entire variable domain, with the rest obtained from reference TRBV29-1 and TRBJ2-6, is as follows: SAVISQKPSRDICQRGTSLTIQCQVDSQVTMMFWYRQQPGQSLTLIATANQGSEATYESGFVIDKFPISRPNLTFSTLTVSNMSPEDSSIYLCSVEAEFGRRGANVLTFGAGSRLTVL.

This clonotype was picked up a small number of times. J is TRBJ2-7 and V is TRBV7-2, with 14 positions matching TRBD2. Per germline, CDR1 SGHTA and CDR2 FQGNSA. V was pared by 8 bases and J by 2 bases, with 5 bases of the junction left unmatched. The CDR3 has 15 residues. In DNA, the CDR3 is TGTGCCAGCCGAATGGGACTAGCGGGAGCCTACGAGCAGTACTTC. Translated: CASRMGLAGAYEQYF.

The genes are TRBV3-1 and TRBJ2-3, with TRBD2 matching over 10 bases. The germline CDR1 and CDR2 sequences are LGHDT and YNNKEL (reference sequence). This CDR3 is 16 amino acids long. The trim removed 5 bases at V and 0 bases at J, leaving 5 bases unmatched. The CDR3: CASSAPTSGSTDTQYF. Written as DNA, the CDR3 is TGTGCCAGCAGCGCACCGACTAGCGGGAGCACAGATACGCAGTATTTT.

This clonotype has more than one count but fewer than ten. This could be a read error, since a much larger clone is one nucleotide away. The V gene is TRBV6-6, the J gene TRBJ1-1; D uncertain. Per germline, CDR1 MNHNY and CDR2 SVGAGI (reference sequence). There are 14 residues in the CDR3. V was clipped by 0 bases and J by 6 bases, with 11 bases between them. CDR3 coding DNA: TGTGCCAGCAGTTACTCGAGGCGTGTTGCTGAAGCTTTCTTT. Residues: CASSYSRRVAEAFF.

This clonotype was recorded at least ten times. The V gene is TRBV24-1, the J gene TRBJ2-5; 7 bases match TRBD1. Germline lookup yields CDR1 KGHDR and CDR2 SFDVKD. Trimming removed 2 bases from V and 5 bases from J; junction bases left unmatched: 4. The CDR3 has 14 residues. Here the CDR3 reads CATSDSQGIETQYF. The CDR3 nucleotides read TGTGCCACCAGTGATTCACAGGGGATTGAGACCCAGTACTTC.

This clonotype was detected many times. This rearrangement joins TRBV5-1 to TRBJ2-3, with D perhaps matching TRBD1 (5 bases). Per germline, CDR1 SGHRS and CDR2 YFSETQ. Trimming left V 5 bases short and J 6 bases short, with 19 bases between. The CDR3 contains 15 residues. CDR3 in amino acids: CASSDGTRQGDTQYF. The CDR3 DNA is TGCGCCAGCAGTGACGGAACACGCCAGGGTGATACGCAGTATTTT.

This clonotype appeared many times. V and J are TRBV14 and TRBJ2-1, with 15 positions matching TRBD2. V gave up 3 bases and J gave up 6 bases; unmatched junction bases: 9. CDR3 size: 18 residues. Germline CDR1 reads SGHDN; CDR2 reads FVKESK. For the CDR3, the DNA is TGTGCCAGCAGCCAGAGGACTAGCGGGAGGGCCAACTTCAATGAGCAGTTCTTC. It is translated as CASSQRTSGRANFNEQFF.

This clonotype was seen ten or more times. V and J are TRBV15 and TRBJ2-1; 10 positions match TRBD1. With 0 bases clipped from V and 5 bases from J, the junction kept 4 bases outside the gene matches. This CDR3 comprises 16 residues. From germline, CDR1 is LNHNV and CDR2 YYDKDF (reference sequence). CDR3 DNA sequence: TGTGCCACCAGCAGAGACCGGGGGACAGGGGACAATGAGCAGTTCTTC. Amino acid sequence: CATSRDRGTGDNEQFF.